Sequencing of this T cell receptor beta chain was carried out in a study of blood T cell repertoires in COVID-19. The data were produced by immunoSEQ multiplex PCR, yet TCRdb's version contains in-frame clones alone and is incomplete. This table holds about 58,000 clones, over 70% found once. V was trimmed by 1 base and J by 0 bases, leaving 15 bases between them. The CDR3 is made up of 17 amino acids. Germline V gene data show CDR1 as SGHVS and CDR2 as FNYEAQ. The origin of this receptor is a human donor in a cohort sampled during active COVID-19. The sequencing sample was made of peripheral blood. V usage is TRBV7-6 and J usage is TRBJ1-2, with D tentatively TRBD1 (6 bases). DNA of the CDR3: TGTGCCAGCAGCTTAGTCCCCAGGGGTGAAGCTAACTATGGCTACACCTTC. Its protein is CASSLVPRGEANYGYTF.